One sample yielded the 11 T cell receptor beta chains listed below, sequenced in a study of T cells after posttransplantation cyclophosphamide. Cyclophosphamide on days +3 and +4 followed busulfan-fludarabine conditioning and a marrow graft. The method was immunoSEQ multiplex PCR; TCRdb's version includes in-frame clones alone and lacks a portion of them. The sample holds around 18,000 clones, about three quarters seen once. The sequences come from CD8+ T cells sorted from PBMCs, collected 1,800 to 2,000 days after a stem cell transplant with posttransplant cyclophosphamide. These receptors were collected from a female patient aged 40-50 years who received an allogeneic stem cell transplant from a related donor, was CMV-positive, and had no GVHD. The graft donor may have given rise to some T cells.

A single count supports this clone. This chain links TRBV9 with TRBJ1-1; 7 nucleotides align to TRBD1. CDR1 and CDR2 from the germline V gene are SGDLS and YYNGEE. The CDR3 has 15 amino acids. Losses at the gene ends were 4 bases for V and 2 bases for J; bases not matched to a gene: 8. The CDR3 nucleotides read TGTGCCAGCAGCCCCCATTCAGGGGGAAACACTGAAGCTTTCTTT. Translated, it gives CASSPHSGGNTEAFF.

The chain employs TRBV11-2 and TRBJ2-5, with 7 bases aligning to TRBD1. The J call is in doubt because the DNA end fits TRBJ2-7 better. Germline V gene data show CDR1 as SGHAT and CDR2 as FQNNGV. The CDR3 consists of 15 residues. The CDR3 nucleotides read TGTGCCAGCAGCCCCCGATCGACAGGGAATAACGAGCAGTACTTC. This encodes CASSPRSTGNNEQYF.

This sequence joins TRBV9 and TRBJ2-7, with 15 bases lining up with TRBD2. Germline CDR1 and CDR2: SGDLS and YYNGEE. This CDR3 is built from 14 residues. V lost 5 bases, J lost 8 bases, and 5 bases stayed unmatched. The DNA of the CDR3 is TGTGCCAGCAGTGGGACTAGCGGGGGGACGAAGCAGTACTTC. As protein: CASSGTSGGTKQYF.

The chain recombines TRBV6-5 with TRBJ1-5; TRBD1 is a possible D gene (5 bases). The ends were cut back, 6 bases at V and 7 bases at J, with 16 bases in the middle. Germline CDR1 reads MNHEY; CDR2 reads SVGAGI. This CDR3 is 14 amino acids long. The CDR3 bases are TGTGCCAGCAGGCATCAGGGTGTAGGGCAGCCCCAGCATTTT. It yields the protein CASRHQGVGQPQHF.

The chain is built from TRBV4-1 and TRBJ1-3, with 10 bases matching TRBD1. Germline V gene lookup returns CDR1 MGHRA and CDR2 YSYEKL. The CDR3 runs 16 residues. V gave up 5 bases and J gave up 2 bases; unmatched junction bases: 6. The CDR3 nucleotides are TGCGCCAGCAGCATAAGACAGGGGGCGGCTGGAAACACCATATATTTT. Translation: CASSIRQGAAGNTIYF.

The CDR3 sequence: CASTYSPTDTQYF. Here the CDR3 DNA reads TGTGCCAGCACCTATAGCCCCACAGATACGCAGTATTTT. V usage is TRBV7-9 and J usage is TRBJ2-3; unclear D gene. V was shortened by 7 bases and J by 2 bases, with 10 bases between the two germline ends. This CDR3 is 13 amino acids long. Germline V gives CDR1 SEHNR, CDR2 FQNEAQ (reference sequence).

The chain recombines TRBV7-3 with TRBJ2-3; 9 nucleotides line up with TRBD1. Germline CDR1 reads SGHTA; CDR2 reads FQGTGA. After removal of 2 bases from V and 3 bases from J, the junction contained 0 bases not matched to a gene. The CDR3 spans 14 residues. CDR3 sequence: CASSLGTGTDTQYF. DNA of the CDR3: TGTGCCAGCAGCTTAGGGACAGGGACAGATACGCAGTATTTT.

This clone has a handful of counts. J is TRBJ2-7 and V is TRBV6-4; possibly TRBD1 for D (6 bases). The germline CDR1 and CDR2 sequences are MRHNA and SNTAGT. V gave up 3 bases and J gave up 1 base, with 16 bases separating them. This CDR3 is built from 16 residues. The CDR3 loop reads CASSEALQGLSYEQYF. The CDR3, as DNA: TGTGCCAGCAGTGAAGCGCTACAGGGATTGTCCTACGAGCAGTACTTC.

The chain recombines TRBV12-5 with TRBJ2-7; D not certain. This CDR3 comprises 12 residues. The V and J ends lost 2 bases and 3 bases respectively, with 5 bases between them. CDR1 LGHNT and CDR2 FRNRAP come from the germline V gene. This CDR3 reads CASGLNNYEQYF. DNA of the CDR3: TGTGCTAGTGGTTTGAACAACTACGAGCAGTACTTC.

This clone has more than one count but fewer than ten. J is TRBJ1-1 and V is TRBV28; 11 positions agree with TRBD1. Germline V gives CDR1 MDHEN, CDR2 SYDVKM. The V segment lost 8 bases and the J segment 7 bases; nucleotides outside the gene matches: 6. This CDR3 is 13 amino acids long. The CDR3 DNA sequence: TGTGCCAGCTCCTGGACAGGGGGCATTGAAGCTTTCTTT. This encodes CASSWTGGIEAFF. Using reference TRBV28 and TRBJ1-1 for the parts outside the CDR3, the full variable domain is DVKVTQSSRYLVKRTGEKVFLECVQDMDHENMFWYRQDPGLGLRLIYFSYDVKMKEKGDIPEGYSVSREKKERFSLILESASTNQTSMYLCASSWTGGIEAFFGQGTRLTVV.

The chain carries TRBV6-5 and TRBJ1-5; maybe TRBD1 (5 bases). Germline CDR1 and CDR2: MNHEY and SVGAGI. The CDR3 totals 14 residues. V was trimmed by 6 bases and J by 3 bases, leaving 12 bases between them. The CDR3 region is CASSCDSYNQPQHF. CDR3 DNA sequence: TGTGCCAGCAGCTGTGACAGTTACAATCAGCCCCAGCATTTT.